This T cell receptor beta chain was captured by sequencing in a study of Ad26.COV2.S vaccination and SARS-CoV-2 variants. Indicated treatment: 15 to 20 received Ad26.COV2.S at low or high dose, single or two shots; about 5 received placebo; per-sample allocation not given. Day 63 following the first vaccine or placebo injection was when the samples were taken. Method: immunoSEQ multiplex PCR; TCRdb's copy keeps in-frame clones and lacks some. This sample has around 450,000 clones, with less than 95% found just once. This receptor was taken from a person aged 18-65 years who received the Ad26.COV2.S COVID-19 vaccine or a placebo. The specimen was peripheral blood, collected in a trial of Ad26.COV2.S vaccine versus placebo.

The CDR3 DNA follows: TGTGCCAGCAGTTGGCTTCTAGCGGGAGAAACAGATACGCAGTATTTT. Protein product: CASSWLLAGETDTQYF. The chain uses TRBV6-5 and TRBJ2-3; TRBD2 aligns across 10 bases. This CDR3 is built from 16 residues. The V gene end was trimmed by 4 bases and the J gene end by 3 bases; junction bases not matched to a gene: 7. Germline assignment: CDR1 MNHEY and CDR2 SVGAGI.